This is a list of T cell receptor beta chains from one sample in a study of blood T cell repertoires in COVID-19. The repertoire was sequenced with immunoSEQ multiplex PCR; TCRdb's copy has only in-frame clones and lacks some. In the table there are 150,000 to 200,000 clones, nearly 90% of which are singletons. Source material: peripheral blood. Receptors originate from a man aged 55 to 70 with active or convalescent COVID-19. Both conserved end residues are part of each CDR3. D genes are given only for firm matches. Only part of the rows carry a size: once, few, many, or a class if the clone is expanded.

V gene	clone size	D gene	J gene	CDR3 protein	CDR3 DNA
TRBV7-9	few	.	TRBJ1-6	CASSFSGGRSPLHF	TGTGCCAGCAGCTTTTCAGGAGGGAGATCACCCCTCCACTTT
TRBV29-1	.	.	TRBJ2-3	CSVEQAGPTDTQYF	TGCAGCGTTGAACAAGCAGGGCCCACAGATACGCAGTATTTT
TRBV10-3	once	TRBD2	TRBJ2-5	CAISSGTSVETQYF	TGTGCCATCAGTTCCGGGACTAGCGTTGAGACCCAGTACTTC
TRBV6-6	.	.	TRBJ1-5	CASSREVYSNQPQHF	TGTGCCAGCAGCCGGGAGGTGTATAGCAATCAGCCCCAGCATTTT
TRBV9	.	TRBD2	TRBJ2-3	CASSVPQRGGRSEITDTQYF	TGTGCCAGCAGCGTCCCCCAGCGGGGGGGCCGGAGTGAGATTACAGATACGCAGTATTTT
TRBV7-8	few	.	TRBJ1-6	CASSFKGSLHF	TGTGCCAGCAGCTTCAAGGGGTCCCTCCACTTT
TRBV6-4	few	TRBD1	TRBJ1-2	CASSLSGGKLDKDYGYTF	TGTGCCAGCAGTCTCTCAGGGGGAAAGCTGGACAAGGACTATGGCTACACCTTC
TRBV14	.	.	TRBJ1-2	CASSQDIGDRGYTF	TGTGCCAGCAGCCAAGATATCGGGGATAGAGGCTACACCTTC
TRBV14	.	.	TRBJ1-5	CASSQPRVFSHSNQPQHF	TGTGCCAGCAGCCAGCCCCGGGTTTTTTCACATAGCAATCAGCCCCAGCATTTT
TRBV20-1	.	.	TRBJ2-5	CSAYGGTQYF	TGCAGTGCGTACGGTGGGACCCAGTACTTC
TRBV10-3	.	.	TRBJ1-1	CAISVMNTEAFF	TGTGCCATCAGTGTAATGAACACTGAAGCTTTCTTT
TRBV15	.	TRBD1	TRBJ2-2	CATGTGNTGELFF	TGTGCCACCGGGACAGGGAACACCGGGGAGCTGTTTTTT
TRBV2	.	.	TRBJ1-1	CASSEGGRTEAFF	TGTGCCAGCAGTGAAGGGGGGCGGACTGAAGCTTTCTTT
TRBV24-1	.	TRBD1	TRBJ1-4	CATSDYGQATNEKLFF	TGTGCCACCAGTGACTACGGACAGGCAACTAATGAAAAACTGTTTTTT
TRBV3-1/TRBV3-2	.	TRBD2	TRBJ2-7	CASSQEMTSGGAKQYF	TGTGCCAGCAGCCAAGAAATGACTAGCGGGGGGGCGAAGCAGTACTTC
TRBV15	.	TRBD1	TRBJ2-2	CATTGQGGTGELFF	TGTGCCACCACGGGACAGGGGGGCACCGGGGAGCTGTTTTTT
TRBV28	.	.	TRBJ1-5	CASSSGNQPQHF	TGTGCCAGCAGCTCCGGCAATCAGCCCCAGCATTTT
TRBV5-4	.	TRBD1	TRBJ1-1	CASSLQGVVDTEAFF	TGTGCCAGCAGCTTGCAGGGGGTGGTAGACACTGAAGCTTTCTTT
TRBV19	.	TRBD2	TRBJ2-7	CASSLSSGGLSYEQYF	TGTGCCAGTAGTCTCTCTAGCGGGGGGCTCTCCTACGAGCAGTACTTC
TRBV18	once	TRBD1	TRBJ1-1	CASSPRTGVGTEAFF	TGTGCCAGCTCACCACGGACAGGGGTCGGCACTGAAGCTTTCTTT
TRBV12-3/TRBV12-4	.	.	TRBJ1-2	CASSLRPNYGYTF	TGTGCCAGCAGTTTGCGGCCCAACTATGGCTACACCTTC
TRBV18	once	.	TRBJ2-2	CASSQATGNTGELFF	TGTGCCAGCTCGCAAGCGACAGGGAACACCGGGGAGCTGTTTTTT
TRBV5-4	.	TRBD2	TRBJ2-3	CASTSGGGHRTDTQYF	TGTGCCAGCACCTCCGGGGGGGGGCATAGGACAGATACGCAGTATTTT
TRBV4-2	few	.	TRBJ1-4	CASSQAVQGNEKLFF	TGTGCCAGCAGCCAAGCAGTCCAGGGGAATGAAAAACTGTTTTTT
TRBV5-1	.	TRBD2	TRBJ2-7	CASSPVVGGTSGVYNSYEQYF	TGCGCCAGCAGCCCGGTGGTTGGGGGTACTAGCGGGGTGTACAACTCCTACGAGCAGTACTTC
TRBV11-1	.	.	TRBJ1-2	CASSWGGDGYTF	TGTGCCAGCAGCTGGGGGGGAGATGGCTACACCTTC
TRBV18	.	TRBD1	TRBJ1-1	CASSPRTGTGSTEAFF	TGTGCCAGCTCACCTCGGACCGGGACAGGGAGCACTGAAGCTTTCTTT
TRBV5-1	.	.	TRBJ1-5	CASSLVPTGDQPQHF	TGCGCCAGCAGCTTGGTCCCCACGGGGGATCAGCCCCAGCATTTT
TRBV4-1	.	TRBD1	TRBJ2-1	CASSHPSTGSKQFF	TGCGCCAGCAGCCACCCTTCGACAGGGTCCAAGCAGTTCTTC
TRBV5-1	.	TRBD1	TRBJ2-2	CASSSYRGMDGELFF	TGCGCCAGCAGCTCTTACAGGGGAATGGACGGGGAGCTGTTTTTT
TRBV7-9	.	.	TRBJ2-1	CASSPRGYNEQFF	TGTGCCAGCAGCCCCAGAGGATACAATGAGCAGTTCTTC
TRBV4-1	many	.	TRBJ1-6	CASSQAPRADNSPLHF	TGCGCCAGCAGCCAAGCACCCAGGGCAGATAATTCACCCCTCCACTTT
TRBV3-1/TRBV3-2	.	.	TRBJ2-7	CASSPGFHYEQYF	TGTGCCAGCAGCCCCGGGTTTCACTACGAGCAGTACTTC
TRBV5-4	.	.	TRBJ1-2	CASSLVRSDGYTF	TGTGCCAGCAGCTTGGTTAGGAGCGATGGCTACACCTTC
TRBV6-6	medium-sized	.	TRBJ2-1	CASSYSTREIHNEQFF	TGTGCCAGCAGTTACTCGACCAGGGAAATCCACAATGAGCAGTTCTTC
TRBV14	.	.	TRBJ2-7	CASSQDPVYEQYF	TGTGCCAGCAGCCAAGACCCCGTGTACGAGCAGTACTTC
TRBV9	once	TRBD1	TRBJ1-2	CASSRDREDGYTF	TGTGCCAGCAGCAGGGACAGGGAAGACGGCTACACCTTC
TRBV6-5	.	.	TRBJ1-3	CASSPQGNRGNTIYF	TGTGCCAGCAGTCCCCAGGGGAATCGAGGAAACACCATATATTTT
TRBV5-1	.	TRBD1	TRBJ2-5	CATSGQPQETQYF	TGCGCCACTTCGGGACAGCCTCAAGAGACCCAGTACTTC
TRBV2	.	.	TRBJ2-3	CASKAGTDTQYF	TGTGCCAGCAAAGCGGGCACAGATACGCAGTATTTT
TRBV9	.	TRBD2	TRBJ2-3	CASSVGGTTHTDTQYF	TGTGCCAGCAGCGTAGGGGGGACTACCCACACAGATACGCAGTATTTT
TRBV7-9	.	.	TRBJ1-2	CASSLQGRGYGYTF	TGTGCCAGCAGCCTCCAGGGGAGGGGGTATGGCTACACCTTC
TRBV18	.	TRBD2	TRBJ2-7	CASSSGTSGADEQYF	TGTGCCAGCTCAAGCGGGACTAGCGGGGCCGACGAGCAGTACTTC
TRBV7-9	.	TRBD1	TRBJ1-2	CASSFSGLGNRGPGYTF	TGTGCCAGCAGCTTTAGCGGTCTGGGAAACAGGGGGCCCGGCTACACCTTC
TRBV19	.	.	TRBJ1-2	CASSSSSRVPYGYTF	TGTGCCAGTAGTTCATCATCCCGGGTCCCCTATGGCTACACCTTC
TRBV4-2	.	TRBD1	TRBJ1-5	CASSPGQGSQPQHF	TGTGCCAGCAGCCCGGGACAGGGCAGTCAGCCCCAGCATTTT
TRBV5-6	.	.	TRBJ2-1	CASSLTSPNEQFF	TGTGCCAGCAGCTTAACTAGCCCCAATGAGCAGTTCTTC
TRBV7-9	.	TRBD1	TRBJ2-1	CASTLRGQNNEQFF	TGTGCCAGCACCCTAAGGGGGCAGAACAATGAGCAGTTCTTC
TRBV6-5	.	TRBD1	TRBJ1-2	CASSPRDSYGYTF	TGTGCCAGCAGTCCCCGGGACAGCTATGGCTACACCTTC
TRBV9	.	.	TRBJ2-5	CASSVAQTRGETQYF	TGTGCCAGCAGCGTAGCCCAGACTAGGGGCGAGACCCAGTACTTC
TRBV4-1	.	.	TRBJ1-1	CASSQAIGVGNTEAFF	TGCGCCAGCAGCCAAGCGATAGGGGTTGGGAACACTGAAGCTTTCTTT
TRBV14	.	.	TRBJ1-5	CASSFSLGAQPGGGQPQHF	TGTGCCAGCAGCTTCTCCCTCGGTGCCCAGCCCGGGGGGGGACAGCCCCAGCATTTT
TRBV4-2	.	TRBD1	TRBJ1-1	CASRGVGDSNTEAFF	TGTGCCAGCAGGGGGGTGGGGGACAGCAACACTGAAGCTTTCTTT
TRBV7-3	.	.	TRBJ2-2	CASSPRQGASGELFF	TGTGCCAGCAGCCCGAGGCAAGGGGCCTCCGGGGAGCTGTTTTTT
TRBV3-1/TRBV3-2	.	TRBD1	TRBJ2-5	CASSLNPGGQKETQYF	TGTGCCAGCAGCCTCAATCCAGGGGGCCAAAAAGAGACCCAGTACTTC
TRBV6-1	.	TRBD2	TRBJ2-4	CASSEQAGTEKNF	TGTGCCAGCAGTGAGCAAGCGGGGACTGAGAAGAACTTC
TRBV11-2	.	TRBD1	TRBJ1-2	CASSLDLTGHGYTF	TGTGCCAGCAGCTTAGATTTGACAGGGCACGGCTACACCTTC
TRBV5-1	.	TRBD1	TRBJ1-1	CASSLQGQANTEAFF	TGCGCCAGCAGCTTACAGGGACAGGCGAACACTGAAGCTTTCTTT
TRBV6-4	few	.	TRBJ2-1	CASSETGYNEQFF	TGTGCCAGCAGCGAGACAGGTTACAATGAGCAGTTCTTC